Ten or more counts support the clone carrying this T cell receptor (beta chain). Its target is not known. Trimming cost V 5 bases and J 1 base; bases outside gene matches: 6. The CDR3 sequence is 15 residues long. Germline assignment: CDR1 SGHTA and CDR2 FQGNSA. The source of the sample is a study of cytomegalovirus exposure and HLA in healthy donors. Overall study context: The same platform was used for the 90 to 150 validation repertoires as for the 666 first-cohort repertoires, as reported in a later analysis.

The protocol was immunoSEQ multiplex PCR, while the TCRdb copy is restricted to in-frame clones and leaves out a portion. The table shows around 150,000 clones, with approximately 86% occurring only once. Study-wide results and limits: Cytomegalovirus status, reportedly, was diagnosed with high specificity and sensitivity by the classifier. Cytomegalovirus association was assigned to about 150 TCR beta chains.

V gene TRBV7-2 combines with J gene TRBJ2-3; 7 bases line up with TRBD1. Sequencing used PBMCs. This receptor was taken from a man aged 25 to 40 in good health and CMV-seropositive. CDR3 in amino acids: CASSLHRGGTDTQYF. The DNA of the CDR3 is TGTGCCAGCAGCCTCCACAGGGGAGGCACAGATACGCAGTATTTT.